The 21 T cell receptor beta chains below all came from one sample that was sequenced in a study of PD-1 blockade in mismatch repair-deficient tumors. TCRdb's table, derived via immunoSEQ multiplex PCR, lists solely in-frame clones and lacks some. The sample holds some 100,000 clones, 82% seen once. The sequencing here drew on peripheral blood, taken around 8 months after starting pembrolizumab. These receptors all come from an adult with mismatch repair-deficient cancer.

The V and J genes are TRBV10-2 and TRBJ1-1, with D maybe TRBD1 (5 bases). Germline lookup yields CDR1 WSHSY and CDR2 SAAADI. V lost 6 bases and J 8 bases, leaving 16 bases between the germline ends. The CDR3 runs to 13 residues. CDR3 amino acids: CASSTPRTLEAFF. CDR3 nucleotides: TGCGCCAGCAGCACCCCACGGACACTCGAAGCTTTCTTT.

The J gene is TRBJ2-3, the V gene TRBV6-6, with D tentatively TRBD1 or TRBD2 (7 bases each). Trimming shortened V by 1 base and J by 5 bases, and 13 bases separated the two germline ends. The CDR3 spans 15 residues. Germline V CDR1 and CDR2: MNHNY, SVGAGI (reference sequence). This CDR3 reads CASSYLSRGGDTQYF. Here the CDR3 DNA reads TGTGCCAGCAGTTACTTGTCCAGGGGGGGAGATACGCAGTATTTT.

The chain joins TRBV27 to TRBJ2-1; a possible D gene is TRBD2 (6 bases). The CDR3 loop spans 15 amino acids. V dropped 2 bases and J dropped 9 bases, with 17 bases sitting between them. Germline V gene lookup returns CDR1 MNHEY and CDR2 SMNVEV (reference sequence). CDR3 loop: CASSLLGGSMGEQFF. The CDR3, as DNA: TGTGCCAGCAGTTTACTCGGAGGGTCAATGGGTGAGCAGTTCTTC.

The rearrangement joins TRBV11-2 to TRBJ2-1; 11 nucleotides match TRBD2. Looked up from germline, CDR1 is SGHAT and CDR2 is FQNNGV. The CDR3 is 18 residues long. The V gene end was trimmed by 3 bases and the J gene end by 4 bases; junction bases not matched to a gene: 11. CDR3 residues: CASSFSGLAGSAYNEQFF. The CDR3 nucleotides are TGTGCCAGCAGCTTCAGTGGACTAGCGGGTTCAGCATACAATGAGCAGTTCTTC.

J is TRBJ2-3 and V is TRBV11-3; TRBD2 matches at 8 bases. CDR1 SGHNT and CDR2 YENEEA come from the germline V gene. With V trimmed by 1 base and J by 3 bases, 3 bases remained unmatched. The CDR3 has 15 amino acids. This CDR3 is CASSLVGRETDTQYF. CDR3 DNA sequence: TGTGCCAGCAGCTTAGTCGGGAGGGAAACAGATACGCAGTATTTT.

The V call is TRBV5-1, the J call TRBJ2-7, with 11 bases identical to TRBD2. V was clipped by 4 bases and J by 1 base; unmatched bases: 7. The CDR3 runs to 16 residues. Germline V lookup: CDR1 SGHRS, CDR2 YFSETQ. CDR3 DNA: TGCGCCAGCAGCACATTCCCTAGCGGGAGGTCCTACGAGCAGTACTTC. It translates to CASSTFPSGRSYEQYF.

This chain links TRBV7-8 with TRBJ2-7; TRBD2 aligns across 11 bases. From germline, CDR1 is SGHVS and CDR2 FQNEAQ. The length of the CDR3 is 16 residues. V lost 2 bases to trimming and J lost 10 bases; unmatched junction nucleotides: 13. CDR3 in amino acids: CASSLWLAGGAGSQYF. CDR3 DNA: TGTGCCAGCAGCTTATGGTTAGCGGGAGGGGCGGGGTCCCAGTACTTC.

The chain uses TRBV4-1 and TRBJ2-5, with 8 bases aligning to TRBD1. Trimming at V came to 2 bases and at J to 5 bases, leaving 10 bases not matched to a gene. The V gene's germline CDR1 is MGHRA and CDR2 YSYEKL. CDR3 length: 16 amino acids. DNA for the CDR3: TGCGCCAGCAGCCAAACCCAGGACAGGGAAGGCGAGACCCAGTACTTC. Translation gives CASSQTQDREGETQYF.

V is TRBV7-2 and J is TRBJ2-3; 8 bases line up with TRBD2. V lost 7 bases, J lost 6 bases, and 6 bases stayed unmatched. This CDR3 comprises 13 residues. The germline CDR1 and CDR2 sequences are SGHTA and FQGNSA. In nucleotides, the CDR3 is TGTGCCAGCAACCCTAGGACTAGCGATACGCAGTATTTT. Amino acids: CASNPRTSDTQYF. Full variable domain (missing parts from reference TRBV7-2 and TRBJ2-3): GAGVSQSPSNKVTEKGKDVELRCDPISGHTALYWYRQSLGQGLEFLIYFQGNSAPDKSGLPSDRFSAERTGGSVSTLTIQRTQQEDSAVYLCASNPRTSDTQYFGPGTRLTVL.

This chain joins TRBV4-1 and TRBJ2-7, with TRBD2 matching over 7 bases. This CDR3 contains 15 residues. The V gene end was trimmed by 1 base and the J gene end by 3 bases; junction bases not matched to a gene: 6. The germline CDR1 and CDR2 sequences are MGHRA and YSYEKL. CDR3 nucleotides: TGCGCCAGCAGCCAAGCCGTGACTAGCTTCTACGAGCAGTACTTC. Encoded protein: CASSQAVTSFYEQYF.

The rearrangement joins TRBV6-5 to TRBJ2-5; possibly TRBD1 or TRBD2 for D (6 bases each). The CDR3 is 13 amino acids. Trimming shortened V by 8 bases and J by 4 bases, and 14 bases separated the two germline ends. The V gene's germline CDR1 is MNHEY and CDR2 SVGAGI. The CDR3 protein is CASGRGEGETQYF. The CDR3 region has the DNA TGTGCCAGCGGTAGGGGGGAAGGAGAGACCCAGTACTTC.

This clone was seen a few times. The chain links TRBV6-1 to TRBJ2-7, with 16 bases fitting TRBD2. The V gene end was trimmed by 8 bases and the J gene end by 5 bases; junction bases not matched to a gene: 6. The CDR3 totals 15 residues. Germline V gives CDR1 MNHNS, CDR2 SASEGT. The CDR3 spells CASAGGLAGGDEQYF. The CDR3 nucleotides read TGTGCCAGCGCGGGGGGACTAGCGGGAGGGGACGAGCAGTACTTC.

The V and J genes are TRBV15 and TRBJ1-2, with 10 nucleotides matching TRBD1. V lost 4 bases and J lost 8; bases outside the gene matches: 4. Germline V lookup: CDR1 LNHNV, CDR2 YYDKDF (reference sequence). The CDR3 totals 13 residues. Here the CDR3 DNA reads TGTGCCACCAGCACGGGACAGGGGAACGGCTACACCTTC. It translates to CATSTGQGNGYTF. The full variable domain, its missing parts supplied by reference TRBV15 and TRBJ1-2, is DAMVIQNPRYQVTQFGKPVTLSCSQTLNHNVMYWYQQKSSQAPKLLFHYYDKDFNNEADTPDNFQSRRPNTSFCFLDIRSPGLGDTAMYLCATSTGQGNGYTFGSGTRLTVV.

This chain joins TRBV5-1 and TRBJ2-2; weak D call: TRBD1 (7 bases). CDR1 is SGHRS and CDR2 is YFSETQ in the germline V gene. CDR3 length: 15 residues. Between the trimmed V and J ends, which lost 7 bases and 4 bases, there was a span of 17 bases. The CDR3 here is CASGRTGGITGELFF. The CDR3 DNA reads as TGCGCCAGCGGGAGGACAGGCGGCATCACCGGGGAGCTGTTTTTT.

The CDR3, as DNA: TGTGCTAGTGGCAAAGGGGGGGAGCTGTTTTTT. Its protein product is CASGKGGELFF. The rearrangement uses TRBV12-5 and TRBJ2-2, with unresolved D. Per germline, CDR1 LGHNT and CDR2 FRNRAP. The V end was cut by 6 bases, the J end by 8 bases, with 7 bases between. CDR3 length: 11 amino acids.

The chain combines TRBV28 with TRBJ1-1, with D unresolved. CDR1 and CDR2 (germline): MDHEN, SYDVKM. The CDR3 is 15 amino acids. Trimming left V 7 bases short and J 1 base short, with 16 bases between. The CDR3 protein is CASTQGGSKNTEAFF. The CDR3 coding sequence is TGTGCCAGCACCCAAGGCGGCAGTAAGAACACTGAAGCTTTCTTT. The full variable domain, in which reference TRBV28 and TRBJ1-1 provide the parts outside the CDR3, is DVKVTQSSRYLVKRTGEKVFLECVQDMDHENMFWYRQDPGLGLRLIYFSYDVKMKEKGDIPEGYSVSREKKERFSLILESASTNQTSMYLCASTQGGSKNTEAFFGQGTRLTVV.

This chain links TRBV28 with TRBJ2-7; unclear D gene. CDR3 length: 12 residues. Germline values: CDR1 MDHEN, CDR2 SYDVKM. Trimming removed 2 bases at V and 4 bases at J, with 6 bases between. Here the CDR3 reads CASSLGTYEQYF. The CDR3 DNA sequence: TGTGCCAGCAGTTTAGGCACTTACGAGCAGTACTTC.

The rearrangement joins TRBV29-1 to TRBJ2-1, with D unresolved. CDR3 length: 9 residues. The V end was cut by 2 bases, the J end by 10 bases, with 3 bases between. Germline CDR1 and CDR2: SQVTM and ANQGSEA. CDR3 amino acids: CSVEREQFF. The CDR3 DNA reads TGCAGCGTTGAAAGGGAGCAGTTCTTC.

The rearrangement uses TRBV27 and TRBJ2-5; possibly TRBD1 or TRBD2 for D (6 bases each). The CDR3 extends over 15 amino acids. CDR1 MNHEY and CDR2 SMNVEV come from the germline V gene (reference sequence). The V and J ends lost 4 bases and 4 bases respectively, with 16 bases between them. CDR3 bases: TGTGCCAGCAGTTCGCAGGGGTCGGGGGCAGAGACCCAGTACTTC. Protein sequence: CASSSQGSGAETQYF.

V gene TRBV29-1 combines with J gene TRBJ2-7, with 8 bases that match TRBD2. V dropped 6 bases and J dropped 2; count of bases not matched to a gene: 3. The V gene's germline CDR1 is SQVTM and CDR2 ANQGSEA. This CDR3 has 12 residues. The CDR3, as DNA: TGCAGCGTCCGGGAGGGGACCTACGAGCAGTACTTC. Amino acid sequence: CSVREGTYEQYF.

The J gene is TRBJ2-3, the V gene TRBV9, with D unresolved. V was pared by 6 bases and J by 5 bases, with 13 bases between. Germline V gene data show CDR1 as SGDLS and CDR2 as YYNGEE. This CDR3 has 13 amino acids. The CDR3 bases are TGTGCCAGCACCAAGACTGGCATAGATACGCAGTATTTT. Translating gives CASTKTGIDTQYF.